This is a list of T cell receptor beta chains from one sample in a study of blood T cell repertoires in COVID-19. The protocol was immunoSEQ multiplex PCR, while the TCRdb copy is restricted to in-frame clones and leaves out a portion. The table shows roughly 200,000 clones, with over 80% occurring only once. Sequencing was performed on peripheral blood. The receptors stem from a woman aged 25 to 45 with COVID-19, enrolled during active disease. CDR3s include the opening cysteine and the closing phenylalanine or tryptophan. The order of the fields is V gene, clone size, CDR3 protein. A clone size is listed for some rows: how often the clone was seen (once, few, many), or a class if it is expanded.

V: TRBV29-1
size: NA
CDR3: CSVGGGRYNEQFF

V: TRBV5-1
size: NA
CDR3: CASSLATGREDTQYF

V: TRBV28
size: few
CDR3: CASSPPQGGNEQFF

V: TRBV9
size: few
CDR3: CASSTQNTEAFF

V: TRBV6-6
size: NA
CDR3: CASSYSGGRSYEQYF

V: TRBV6-5
size: NA
CDR3: CASSYSPHGGGELFF

V: TRBV9
size: NA
CDR3: CASSSPSGGGVNTGELFF

V: TRBV5-1
size: once
CDR3: CASSLTGLRSGANVLTF

V: TRBV25-1
size: NA
CDR3: CASSLGGLAAYNEQFF

V: TRBV29-1
size: NA
CDR3: CSVVTGDTGELFF

V: TRBV3-1/TRBV3-2
size: NA
CDR3: CASSLRYQGPFF

V: TRBV6-5
size: NA
CDR3: CASSYSRGSSYNEQFF

V: TRBV5-1
size: NA
CDR3: CASSLATYTEQFF